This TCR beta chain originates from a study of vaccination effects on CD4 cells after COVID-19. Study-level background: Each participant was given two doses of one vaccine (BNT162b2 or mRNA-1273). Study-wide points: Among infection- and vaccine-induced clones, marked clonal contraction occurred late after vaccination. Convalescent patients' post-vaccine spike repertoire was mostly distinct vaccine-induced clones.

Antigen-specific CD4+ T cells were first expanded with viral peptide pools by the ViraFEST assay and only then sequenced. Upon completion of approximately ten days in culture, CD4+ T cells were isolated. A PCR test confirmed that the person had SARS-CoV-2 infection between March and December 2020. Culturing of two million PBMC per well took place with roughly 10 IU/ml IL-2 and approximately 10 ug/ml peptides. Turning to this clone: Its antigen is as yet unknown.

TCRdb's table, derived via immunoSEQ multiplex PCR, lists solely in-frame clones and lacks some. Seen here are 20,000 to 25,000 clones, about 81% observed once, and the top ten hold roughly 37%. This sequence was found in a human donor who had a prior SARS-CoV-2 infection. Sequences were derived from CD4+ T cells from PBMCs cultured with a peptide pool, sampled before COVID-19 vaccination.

CDR3 in DNA: TGTGCCAGCAACCCCCCCGGGCGGCGGGGAGATGGCTACACCTTC. It encodes CASNPPGRRGDGYTF. The chain joins TRBV28 to TRBJ1-2; D is ambiguous. V was cut by 7 bases and J by 6 bases, with 21 bases left in between. CDR3 size: 15 residues. Looked up from germline, CDR1 is MDHEN and CDR2 is SYDVKM.